This TCR beta chain appears in the sequencing data of a study of STAT5B mutations in CD4+ large granular lymphocyte leukemia. The repertoire was sequenced with immunoSEQ multiplex PCR; TCRdb's copy has only in-frame clones and lacks some. Altogether 1,500 to 2,000 clones are present, roughly 73% being singletons, with the ten largest covering 70% to 90%. Trimming took 5 bases from V and 1 from J, leaving 15 bases between them. Germline assignment: CDR1 MNHEY and CDR2 SVGAGI. The CDR3 extends over 15 amino acids. Source material: PBMCs. The chain combines TRBV6-5 with TRBJ2-7, with a tentative D call TRBD1 (6 bases). The sequence came from a woman in her seventies with CD4+ T-cell large granular lymphocyte leukemia. Here the CDR3 reads CASSRTTGPSYEQYF. CDR3 bases: TGTGCCAGCAGTCGGACGACAGGCCCTTCCTACGAGCAGTACTTC.